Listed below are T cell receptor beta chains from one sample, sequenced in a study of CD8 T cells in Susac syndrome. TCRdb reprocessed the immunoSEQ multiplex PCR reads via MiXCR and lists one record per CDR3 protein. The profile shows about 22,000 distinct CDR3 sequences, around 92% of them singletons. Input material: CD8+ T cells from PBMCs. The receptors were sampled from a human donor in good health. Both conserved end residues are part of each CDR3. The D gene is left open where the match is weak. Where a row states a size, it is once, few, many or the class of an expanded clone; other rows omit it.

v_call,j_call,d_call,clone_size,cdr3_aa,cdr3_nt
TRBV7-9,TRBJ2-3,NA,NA,CASSPLKGRSTDTQYF,TGTGCCAGCAGCCCCCTGAAAGGGAGAAGCACAGATACGCAGTATTTT
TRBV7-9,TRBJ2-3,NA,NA,CASSLAADTQYF,TGTGCCAGCAGCTTAGCGGCAGATACGCAGTATTTT
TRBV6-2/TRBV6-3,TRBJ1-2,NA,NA,CASSYWGSGYTF,TGTGCCAGCAGTTACTGGGGTTCCGGCTACACCTTC
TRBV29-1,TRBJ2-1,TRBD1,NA,CSVEDLLPGLGGYEQFF,TGCAGCGTTGAAGATTTGCTCCCAGGGTTAGGGGGCTATGAGCAGTTCTTC
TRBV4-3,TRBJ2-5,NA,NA,CASSQNRRGQETQYF,TGCGCCAGCAGCCAAAATAGGAGGGGGCAAGAGACCCAGTACTTC
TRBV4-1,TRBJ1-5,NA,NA,CASSQDPSLYQPQHF,TGCGCCAGCAGCCAAGATCCCAGTCTCTATCAGCCCCAGCATTTT
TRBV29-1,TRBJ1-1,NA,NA,CSVPGTRGTEAFF,TGCAGCGTTCCCGGGACACGAGGGACTGAAGCTTTCTTT
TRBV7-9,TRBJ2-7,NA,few,CASSFLGPYEQYF,TGTGCCAGCAGCTTCCTAGGGCCCTACGAGCAGTACTTC
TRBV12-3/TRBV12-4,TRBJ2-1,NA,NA,CASRGIDNEQFF,TGTGCCAGCAGGGGGATCGACAATGAGCAGTTCTTC
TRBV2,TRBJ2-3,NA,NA,CASYLLVSTDTQYF,TGTGCCAGCTACCTTCTAGTCAGCACAGATACGCAGTATTTT